This T cell receptor beta chain was obtained from a study of blood T cells in healthy people across ages. The second PCR ran about 6 to 11 cycles with a sample-barcoded 5' primer and J-beta primers. In TCRdb, the 5' RACE reads were re-called with MiXCR into one record per CDR3 protein. The sample lists about 730,000 distinct CDR3 sequences; roughly 44% were seen once. Findings of the study overall: When one million T cells were used, diversity estimates were thought to be underestimates. Age advanced and TCR beta diversity per million T cells fell, roughly linearly.

With regard to this clonotype: What it binds is not known.

This TCR derives from a woman in her sixties or seventies in good health. Sequenced material: blood.

The CDR3 DNA sequence: TGCGCCAGCAGCCGAGGGACAGGGGGCGGCCCCTACGAGCAGTACTTC. It specifies CASSRGTGGGPYEQYF. The chain combines TRBV4-3 with TRBJ2-7, with 12 bases that match TRBD1. Trimming removed 4 bases from V and 2 bases from J; junction bases left unmatched: 6. Per the germline V gene, CDR1 is LGHNA and CDR2 is YSLEER. This CDR3 has 16 amino acids.